This T cell receptor (beta chain) was profiled in a study of blood T cell repertoires in COVID-19 (dated by TCRdb to 2018 to 2020). For the wider study: Collaborator samples came from the United States, Italy and Spain and covered acute and convalescent phases of COVID-19. The samples were drawn from two sources: the first 160 participants of the ongoing ImmuneRACE study, and fewer than 1,500 subjects contributed by 6 global collaborators. The repertoires were made available in a free public database intended to serve as a resource for research on the immune response to SARS-CoV-2. Where available, HLA class I and class II types were obtained from metadata supplied by the sample provider rather than from assay-based typing. Sample metadata almost always included a de-identified subject ID, COVID-19 status, age in years and sex. The prospective study material was composed of cDNA or gDNA derived from T cells, B-cell-depleted T cells, or PBMCs. The dataset comprised deeply sampled blood TCRbeta repertoires from subjects exposed to, actively infected with, or recovered from COVID-19. Study-wide conclusions, independent of this receptor: How much clinical and demographic metadata was included differed by source and by participant, and the metadata was provided uncurated.

Each collaborating institution followed its own protocols to collect whole blood in K2EDTA tubes. For TCRbeta analysis, collaborators shipped samples as frozen whole blood, isolated PBMCs, or DNA extracted from either of those sample types. TCRbeta CDR3 regions were amplified from genomic DNA using the immunoSEQ Assay, a bias-controlled multiplex PCR. In the authors' own workflow: Within the assay, amplification of reference gene primers was used to estimate how many nucleated cells each sample contained. Sequence reads were collapsed and filtered to measure the absolute abundance of every unique TCRbeta CDR3 rearrangement. Productive Simpson clonality was computed per sample as the square root of Simpson's diversity index over productive rearrangements. The table comes from immuneACCESS by way of TCRdb, which keeps in-frame sequences with V and J called. Part of the clones is missing from these tables; in studies checked, under half for an unresolved V gene and the rest for unknown reasons. V, J and clone size were drawn from that table, and D and trimming were deduced from the DNA. The sample table contains some 70,000 clones; only one count was recorded for 84% of them. Roughly 4.8% of the sample is held by the ten biggest clonotypes.

For CDR1 and CDR2, the germline V gene lists SGHRS and YFSETQ. The germline V end is reduced by 2 bases and the J end by 1 base; junction bases left unmatched: 4. Including cysteine and phenylalanine, the CDR3 has 15 amino acids. Only the CDR3 region is kept as DNA, spanning 45 bases read in frame from base 1. Turning to this clone: The antigen this receptor binds is unknown. One base away there is no much larger clone; base qualities are not given. Other DNA sequences of this sample code for an identical CDR3.

The sequence was obtained from a woman aged 55 to 70 with acute or convalescent COVID-19. The sample was peripheral blood. This chain joins TRBV5-1 to TRBJ2-7, and 9 bases in between align with TRBD1. The CDR3 protein: CASSFGGTGSYEQYF. The nucleotide sequence reads TGCGCCAGCAGCTTTGGCGGGACAGGGTCCTACGAGCAGTACTTC.